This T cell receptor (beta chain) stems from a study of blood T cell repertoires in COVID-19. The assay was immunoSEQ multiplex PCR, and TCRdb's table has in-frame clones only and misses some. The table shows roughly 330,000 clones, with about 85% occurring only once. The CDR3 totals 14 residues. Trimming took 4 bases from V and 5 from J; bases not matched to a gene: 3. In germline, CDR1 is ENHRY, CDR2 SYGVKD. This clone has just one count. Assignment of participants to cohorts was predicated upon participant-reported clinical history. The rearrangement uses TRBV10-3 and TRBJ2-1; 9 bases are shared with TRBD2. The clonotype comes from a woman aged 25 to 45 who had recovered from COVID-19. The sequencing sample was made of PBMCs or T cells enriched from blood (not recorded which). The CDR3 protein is CAISVAGGDNEQFF. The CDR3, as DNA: TGTGCCATCAGTGTGGCGGGGGGGGACAATGAGCAGTTCTTC.